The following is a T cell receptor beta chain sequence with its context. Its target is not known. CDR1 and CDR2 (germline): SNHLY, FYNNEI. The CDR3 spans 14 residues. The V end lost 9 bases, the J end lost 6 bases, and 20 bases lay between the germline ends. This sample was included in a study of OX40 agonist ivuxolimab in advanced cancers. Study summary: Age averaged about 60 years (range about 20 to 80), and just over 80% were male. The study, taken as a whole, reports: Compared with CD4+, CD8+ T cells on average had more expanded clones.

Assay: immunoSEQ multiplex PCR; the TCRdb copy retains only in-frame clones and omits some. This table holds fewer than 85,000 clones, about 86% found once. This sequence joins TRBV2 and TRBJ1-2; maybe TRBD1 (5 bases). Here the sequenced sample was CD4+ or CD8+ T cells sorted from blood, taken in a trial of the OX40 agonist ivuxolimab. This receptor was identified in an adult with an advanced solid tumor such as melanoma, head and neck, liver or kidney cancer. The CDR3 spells CASEGSTAVNGYTF. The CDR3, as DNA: TGTGCCAGTGAGGGGTCGACCGCGGTTAATGGCTACACCTTC.